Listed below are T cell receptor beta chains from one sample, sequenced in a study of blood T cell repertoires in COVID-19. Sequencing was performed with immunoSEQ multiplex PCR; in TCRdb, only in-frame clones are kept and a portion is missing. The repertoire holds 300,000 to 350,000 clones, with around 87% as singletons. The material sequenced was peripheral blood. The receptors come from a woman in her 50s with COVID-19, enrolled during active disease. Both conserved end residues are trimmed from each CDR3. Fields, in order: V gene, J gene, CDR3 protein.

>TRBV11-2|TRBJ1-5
ASSLVSGVQPQH
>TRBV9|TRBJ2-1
ASSASGSSYNEQF
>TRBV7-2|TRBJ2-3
ASSLNRGGGDTQY
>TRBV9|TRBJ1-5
ASSVDGGDQPQH
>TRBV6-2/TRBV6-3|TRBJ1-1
ASSPHETGNTEAF
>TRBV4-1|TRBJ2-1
ASSQDAGVARNEQF
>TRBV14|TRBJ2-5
ASSQGPAGKYQETQY
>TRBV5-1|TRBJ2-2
ASSLSQETGELF
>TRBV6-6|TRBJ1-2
ASTQRGQGGYGYT
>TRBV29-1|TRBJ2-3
SVGNRDRATDTQY
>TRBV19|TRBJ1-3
ASNTPSSGNTIY
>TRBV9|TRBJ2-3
ASSVVSGSRTDTQY
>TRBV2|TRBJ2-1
ASRQGSSYNEQF
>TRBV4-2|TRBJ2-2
ASSHGDRGTGELF
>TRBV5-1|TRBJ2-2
ASSLAGGAGTGELF
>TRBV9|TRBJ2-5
ASSLSGRFQETQY
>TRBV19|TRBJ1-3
ASSNHHRRRSGNTIY
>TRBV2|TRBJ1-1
ASPGQGTEAF
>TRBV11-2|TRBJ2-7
ASSPSWLRVHEQY
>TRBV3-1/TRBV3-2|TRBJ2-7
ASSQDPRGLSRGYEQY
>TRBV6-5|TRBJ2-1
ASRRPGQAYNEQF
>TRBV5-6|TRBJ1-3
ASSLDLGNTIY
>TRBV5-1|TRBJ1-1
ASIKSPALAGQGGTEAF
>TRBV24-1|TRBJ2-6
ATSDSDPTSHSGANVLT
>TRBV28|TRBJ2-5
ASSGSPGVTQY
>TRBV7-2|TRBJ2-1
ASSFTSGPSYNEQF
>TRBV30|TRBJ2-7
AWSAGLAGGKGRYEQY
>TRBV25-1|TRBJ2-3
ASSEPREITDTQY
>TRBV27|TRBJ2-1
ASHLVGTGKDEQF
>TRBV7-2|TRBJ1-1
ASSPRDRGRTEAF
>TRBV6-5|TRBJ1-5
ATSRGVRQPQH
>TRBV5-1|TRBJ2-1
ASSPGLAGGEEQF
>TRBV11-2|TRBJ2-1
ASSATSGSYEQF
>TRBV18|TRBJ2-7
ASSPAPAGGPYEQY
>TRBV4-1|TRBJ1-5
ASSQGSQGRSNQPQH
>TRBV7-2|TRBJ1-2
ASTANLQGRFGYT
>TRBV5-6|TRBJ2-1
ASSLDRVAGLFNEQF
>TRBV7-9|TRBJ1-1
ASSRGYEVDTEAF
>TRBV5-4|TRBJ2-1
ASSLEGLARNEQF
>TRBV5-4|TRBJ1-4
ASSFGGGDEKLF
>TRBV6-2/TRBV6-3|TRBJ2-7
ASSYSYRFPYEQY
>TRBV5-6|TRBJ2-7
ASGPPSGGEQY